Sequencing of this T cell receptor beta chain was carried out in a study of T cell repertoires in cytomegalovirus infection. Notes on the study in general: The cumulative frequency of public TCR beta families identified carriers of CMV plus the relevant HLA.

TCRdb ran MiXCR on the reads and lists one entry per CDR3 protein. The sample yields approximately 400,000 distinct CDR3 sequences, roughly 30% seen once. This clonotype has only a few counts. The antigen is undetermined. V lost 5 bases to trimming and J lost 2 bases; unmatched junction nucleotides: 1. CDR3 length: 13 residues. The specimen sequenced was PBMCs. The rearrangement links TRBV12-3 or TRBV12-4 to TRBJ2-5; 8 nucleotides line up with TRBD1. This TCR derives from a human donor in good health (CMV status not recorded). Some clones in this sample may be carry-over from other donors' samples. The CDR3 reads CASSGQGQETQYF. Written as DNA, the CDR3 is TGTGCCAGCAGTGGACAGGGTCAAGAGACCCAGTACTTC.